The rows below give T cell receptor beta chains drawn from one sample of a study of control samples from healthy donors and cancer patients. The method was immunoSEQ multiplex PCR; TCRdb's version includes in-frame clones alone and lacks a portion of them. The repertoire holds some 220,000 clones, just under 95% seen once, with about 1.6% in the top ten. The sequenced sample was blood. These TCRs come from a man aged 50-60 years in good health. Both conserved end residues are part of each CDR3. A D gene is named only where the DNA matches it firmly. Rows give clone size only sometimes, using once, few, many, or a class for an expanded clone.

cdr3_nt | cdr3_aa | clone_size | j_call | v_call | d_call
TGCGCCAGCAGCTCCCAGGGGCAAGAGACCCAGTACTTC | CASSSQGQETQYF | . | TRBJ2-5 | TRBV5-1 | .
TGTGCCATAACGGGACAGGGGGACTATGGCTACACCTTC | CAITGQGDYGYTF | . | TRBJ1-2 | TRBV10-3 | TRBD1
TGTGCCAGCAGTCCAGGGTCGAATGAAAAACTGTTTTTT | CASSPGSNEKLFF | once | TRBJ1-4 | TRBV28 | .
TGTGCCAGCAGCTTGGTTTCCAGGGGAGCCACCGGGGAGCTGTTTTTT | CASSLVSRGATGELFF | . | TRBJ2-2 | TRBV5-8 | .
TGTGCCAGCAGCGCAGCGATCCTGAACACCGGGGAGCTGTTTTTT | CASSAAILNTGELFF | . | TRBJ2-2 | TRBV9 | .
TGTGCCATCAGTGGGGAGACTAGCGGGTCCAAAAAGACCCAGTACTTC | CAISGETSGSKKTQYF | few | TRBJ2-5 | TRBV10-3 | TRBD2
TGTGCCAGCAGCCCCGGAGCAGGGAGGGGGATTAGCAATCAGCCCCAGCATTTT | CASSPGAGRGISNQPQHF | . | TRBJ1-5 | TRBV6-2/TRBV6-3 | .
TGTGCCAGCAGCCAAGGACAGGGCTTAGAGACCCAGTACTTC | CASSQGQGLETQYF | . | TRBJ2-5 | TRBV6-5 | TRBD1
TGTGCCAGCAGCTTAGTTCGGGATCAGCCCCAGCATTTT | CASSLVRDQPQHF | . | TRBJ1-5 | TRBV7-8 | .
TGTGCCAGCAGCCCCCGGAGAGGGCGGAACACTGAAGCTTTCTTT | CASSPRRGRNTEAFF | . | TRBJ1-1 | TRBV11-2 | .
TGTGCCAGCAGCTTGCTACAGGTCACCTACGAGCAGTACTTC | CASSLLQVTYEQYF | . | TRBJ2-7 | TRBV5-5 | .
TGTGCCAGCAGTGATACCAGCCCGGGGGCAGGAGAGCAGTTCTTC | CASSDTSPGAGEQFF | once | TRBJ2-1 | TRBV2 | .
TGTGCCAGCAGCTTCCCCCGGGCAGTAAACACTGAAGCTTTCTTT | CASSFPRAVNTEAFF | . | TRBJ1-1 | TRBV7-9 | .
TGTGCCAGCAGTGACAGCGGGGGGGCCTACAATGAGCAGTTCTTC | CASSDSGGAYNEQFF | . | TRBJ2-1 | TRBV6-4 | TRBD2
TGTGCCACCCGTTTCGGATTGGGTGGGGAGCTGTTTTTT | CATRFGLGGELFF | . | TRBJ2-2 | TRBV19 | .
TGTGCCACCAGCAGAGATTGGGCGGGGGCGAATTACGCGCAGTACTTC | CATSRDWAGANYAQYF | . | TRBJ2-7 | TRBV15 | .
TGCGCCAGCAGCTCAGGACAATCCAAAGTGGATTCACCCCTCCACTTT | CASSSGQSKVDSPLHF | . | TRBJ1-6 | TRBV5-1 | .
TGTGCCACCAGTGATTTGGGGGGTCTCCTAACAGCCAACGTCCTGACTTTC | CATSDLGGLLTANVLTF | once | TRBJ2-6 | TRBV24-1 | .
TGTGCCAGCAGAGGGACAGGAGGCCTCTACGAGCAGTACTTC | CASRGTGGLYEQYF | . | TRBJ2-7 | TRBV28 | TRBD1
TGCGCCAGCAGCTTGGCAGTTTCTAACTATGGCTACACCTTC | CASSLAVSNYGYTF | . | TRBJ1-2 | TRBV5-1 | .
TGTGCCAGCTCACCACCTGCGGGGGGGTATTACAATGAGCAGTTCTTC | CASSPPAGGYYNEQFF | . | TRBJ2-1 | TRBV18 | TRBD2
TGCGCCAGCAGCCACACTCCTCCGGGGGGGGGTGGCTCCTACGAGCAGTACTTC | CASSHTPPGGGGSYEQYF | . | TRBJ2-7 | TRBV4-3 | TRBD2
TGTGCCAGCAGTGAACGAACAGGGGGCTGGGGTGGCTACACCTTC | CASSERTGGWGGYTF | . | TRBJ1-2 | TRBV2 | TRBD1
TGTGCCAGCAGTAAGGGACAGGGGACCTACGAGCAGTACTTC | CASSKGQGTYEQYF | once | TRBJ2-7 | TRBV7-3 | TRBD1
TGTGCCAGCAGCAAAGACGTTAGGACAGGGTATTCACCCCTCCACTTT | CASSKDVRTGYSPLHF | . | TRBJ1-6 | TRBV21-1 | .
TGTGCCAGCAGCCAGAGCCGACAGGGGGGAGGCTACACCTTC | CASSQSRQGGGYTF | few | TRBJ1-2 | TRBV14 | TRBD1
TGTGCCAGCAGCCCGCCAGCACTGGGTTATTCACCCCTCCACTTT | CASSPPALGYSPLHF | . | TRBJ1-6 | TRBV7-8 | .
TGTGCCAGCAGCGCCAGGGGAGAGAGCAATCAGCCCCAGCATTTT | CASSARGESNQPQHF | . | TRBJ1-5 | TRBV13 | .
TGTGCCAGCAGCGGGCGGACGGGGGGAAACTATGGCTACACCTTC | CASSGRTGGNYGYTF | . | TRBJ1-2 | TRBV9 | .
TGTGCCAGCAGCTTTTACAGGGGAAATTCACCCCTCCACTTT | CASSFYRGNSPLHF | . | TRBJ1-6 | TRBV5-5 | TRBD1
TGTGCCAGCAGCTTTTATAGGGACAGCCGCGGGTATGGCTACACCTTC | CASSFYRDSRGYGYTF | once | TRBJ1-2 | TRBV7-2 | TRBD1
TGTGCCAGCAGTGAGCTAGCGGGGGGTTACAATGAGCAGTTCTTC | CASSELAGGYNEQFF | once | TRBJ2-1 | TRBV2 | TRBD2
TGTGCCAGCGGATTTGGGACAGAAGGAGGCTACACCTTC | CASGFGTEGGYTF | . | TRBJ1-2 | TRBV27 | TRBD1
TGTGCCAGCAGACCTGCGACAGGGGGCGGTTGGGGCTACACCTTC | CASRPATGGGWGYTF | . | TRBJ1-2 | TRBV7-2 | TRBD1
TGCGCCAGCAGCTTAGGTGGGGGGGCCGGTAATGAGCAGTTCTTC | CASSLGGGAGNEQFF | . | TRBJ2-1 | TRBV5-1 | .
TGTGCCAGCAGGAACCGGGACGGGGGCAATCAGCCCCAGCATTTT | CASRNRDGGNQPQHF | . | TRBJ1-5 | TRBV6-5 | .
TGTGCCAGTAGTATGGGGGTGGGGTACCATAGCAATCAGCCCCAGCATTTT | CASSMGVGYHSNQPQHF | . | TRBJ1-5 | TRBV19 | .
TGTGCCAGCTCACCCCCAGTCAATAGAGATACGCAGTATTTT | CASSPPVNRDTQYF | . | TRBJ2-3 | TRBV18 | .
TGTGCCAGCAGTTTTATCGAGGGACCCAATTCCTACTATGGCTACACCTTC | CASSFIEGPNSYYGYTF | . | TRBJ1-2 | TRBV28 | .
TGTGCCGCACAGTCCAGCTCCTACGAGCAGTACTTC | CAAQSSSYEQYF | once | TRBJ2-7 | TRBV10-3 | .
TGTGCCAGCAGTGAACTTAGGGGGGGCGCCGGAAACACCATATATTTT | CASSELRGGAGNTIYF | . | TRBJ1-3 | TRBV6-1 | .
TGTGCCAGCAGCTTGGATAGAAGGGACAGTGGAAACACCATATATTTT | CASSLDRRDSGNTIYF | . | TRBJ1-3 | TRBV7-9 | TRBD1
TGTGCCAGCAGCGCCCGACTAGCGGGGGTGGGAGATACGCAGTATTTT | CASSARLAGVGDTQYF | . | TRBJ2-3 | TRBV9 | TRBD2
TGTGCCAGCAACCAGGGTCGCTATGGCTACACCTTC | CASNQGRYGYTF | once | TRBJ1-2 | TRBV28 | .